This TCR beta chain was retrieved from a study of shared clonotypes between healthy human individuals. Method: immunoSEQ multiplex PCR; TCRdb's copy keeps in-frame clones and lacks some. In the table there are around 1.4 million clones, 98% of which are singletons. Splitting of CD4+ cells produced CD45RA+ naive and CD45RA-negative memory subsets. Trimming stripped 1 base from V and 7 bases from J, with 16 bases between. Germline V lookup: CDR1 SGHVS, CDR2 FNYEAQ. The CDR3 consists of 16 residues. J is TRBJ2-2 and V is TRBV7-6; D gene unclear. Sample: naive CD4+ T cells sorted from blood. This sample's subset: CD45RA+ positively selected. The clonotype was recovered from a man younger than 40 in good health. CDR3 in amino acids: CASSLDPILDFGELFF. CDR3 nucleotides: TGTGCCAGCAGCTTAGATCCGATCCTAGATTTCGGGGAGCTGTTTTTT.